The rows below give T cell receptor beta chains drawn from one sample of a study of blood T cells in healthy people across ages. TCRdb re-derived calls from the 5' RACE reads in MiXCR, one entry per CDR3 protein. This table has 730,000 or so distinct CDR3 sequences, roughly 45% appearing once. The specimen was blood. Receptors were obtained from a woman aged 60 to 75 in good health. The CDR3 runs from the conserved cysteine through the conserved F or W. The D gene is left open where the match is weak. Where a row states a size, it is once, few, many or the class of an expanded clone; other rows omit it.

. TRBJ2-5 TRBV20-1 . CSAPYGTETQYF TGCAGTGCTCCGTACGGGACAGAGACCCAGTACTTC
. TRBJ2-6 TRBV25-1 . CASGETGTAVSGANVLTF TGTGCCAGCGGTGAGACCGGGACGGCCGTCTCTGGGGCCAACGTCCTGACTTTC
. TRBJ2-3 TRBV5-1 . CASSLFIRDPSPDTQYF TGCGCCAGCAGCTTGTTTATCCGGGACCCCTCGCCAGATACGCAGTATTTT
TRBD2 TRBJ2-1 TRBV29-1 few CRVKSGVSEQFF TGCAGGGTGAAAAGCGGGGTGAGTGAGCAGTTCTTC
TRBD1 TRBJ2-3 TRBV9 . CASSVLGTGTFSTDTQYF TGTGCCAGCAGCGTTCTCGGGACAGGCACTTTTAGCACAGATACGCAGTATTTT
. TRBJ2-5 TRBV4-2 . CASSQAISGPQETQYF TGTGCCAGCAGCCAAGCAATAAGCGGGCCTCAAGAGACCCAGTACTTC
. TRBJ2-7 TRBV30 few CAWSGGNGYEQYF TGTGCCTGGAGTGGAGGGAACGGGTACGAGCAGTACTTC
. TRBJ2-1 TRBV29-1 few CSVPQVTWDRNEQFF TGCAGCGTTCCCCAAGTGACGTGGGATCGCAATGAGCAGTTCTTC
. TRBJ1-2 TRBV6-6 . CASSYSGEINYGYTF TGTGCCAGCAGTTACTCAGGGGAGATTAACTATGGCTACACCTTC
TRBD2 TRBJ2-7 TRBV20-1 . CSARGPVLGLADSYEQYF TGCAGTGCTAGAGGCCCAGTCTTGGGACTAGCCGATTCCTACGAGCAGTACTTC
TRBD1 TRBJ1-6 TRBV5-6 few CASSLSRDSNSPLHF TGTGCCAGCAGCTTGTCCCGGGACAGTAATTCACCCCTCCACTTT
TRBD1 TRBJ2-5 TRBV25-1 . CASSDSSAGGETQYF TGTGCCAGCAGTGATTCATCGGCAGGGGGAGAGACCCAGTACTTC
. TRBJ2-1 TRBV9 few CASSVLGSSAEQFF TGTGCCAGCAGCGTACTCGGGAGTTCGGCTGAGCAGTTCTTC
. TRBJ2-7 TRBV29-1 . CSVVDRPYEQYF TGCAGCGTTGTGGACCGCCCCTACGAGCAGTACTTC
. TRBJ2-4 TRBV6-2/TRBV6-3 . CASSGMYSGEYF TGTGCCAGCAGTGGGATGTACTCCGGGGAGTACTTC
. TRBJ2-6 TRBV6-6 few CASSPGLPSGANVLTF TGTGCCAGCAGCCCGGGACTTCCCTCTGGGGCCAACGTCCTGACTTTC
TRBD1 TRBJ1-1 TRBV29-1 few CSVEDSGTANTEAFF TGCAGCGTTGAAGATTCGGGGACAGCGAACACTGAAGCTTTCTTT
. TRBJ2-7 TRBV3-1 . CASSQDGSGGYEQYF TGTGCCAGCAGCCAAGATGGGTCAGGGGGGTACGAGCAGTACTTC
. TRBJ2-7 TRBV7-8 . CASSSTEGNEQYF TGTGCCAGCAGCTCCACAGAAGGCAACGAGCAGTACTTC
TRBD2 TRBJ2-3 TRBV7-8 . CASGLGTSGGLDTQYF TGTGCCAGCGGCTTAGGGACTAGCGGGGGTTTGGATACGCAGTATTTT
TRBD2 TRBJ2-7 TRBV20-1 once CSARESSGARSYNEQYF TGCAGTGCTAGAGAGTCTAGCGGGGCCCGCTCCTACAATGAGCAGTACTTC
TRBD1 TRBJ2-1 TRBV24-1 . CATSDVGGPYNEQFF TGTGCCACCAGTGATGTAGGGGGCCCATACAATGAGCAGTTCTTC
TRBD2 TRBJ2-7 TRBV27 . CASSALSSGRNEQYF TGTGCCAGCAGCGCGCTATCTAGCGGGAGAAACGAGCAGTACTTC
TRBD1 TRBJ2-7 TRBV9 . CASSPQGDYEQYF TGTGCCAGCAGCCCCCAGGGGGACTACGAGCAGTACTTC
TRBD1 TRBJ2-5 TRBV20-1 . CSARTGQGKETQYF TGCAGTGCTAGAACGGGACAGGGTAAAGAGACCCAGTACTTC
TRBD2 TRBJ2-4 TRBV6-1 . CASRNVLRAPLPTSGGHNEQYF TGTGCCAGCAGGAACGTCTTACGGGCCCCCCTTCCGACTAGCGGGGGGCACAATGAGCAGTACTTC
TRBD1 TRBJ2-1 TRBV7-2 . CASSFDRAYNEQFF TGTGCCAGCAGCTTCGACAGGGCCTACAATGAGCAGTTCTTC
. TRBJ2-7 TRBV6-2/TRBV6-3 few CASSALGASSYEQYF TGTGCCAGCAGCGCCCTGGGGGCCAGCTCCTACGAGCAGTACTTC
. TRBJ2-1 TRBV15 few CATETRDNEQFF TGTGCCACCGAAACTAGGGACAATGAGCAGTTCTTC
. TRBJ1-1 TRBV7-2 . CAGSLGQNTEAFF TGTGCCGGCAGCCTTGGACAGAACACTGAAGCTTTCTTT
. TRBJ1-2 TRBV10-3 . CAISESGQFYGYTF TGTGCCATCAGTGAGTCGGGGCAGTTTTATGGCTACACCTTC
TRBD2 TRBJ2-1 TRBV27 . CASSLAGGQGTQFF TGTGCCAGCAGTTTGGCGGGGGGGCAGGGGACCCAGTTCTTC
TRBD1 TRBJ2-4 TRBV15 many CATSRGQGMDIQYF TGTGCCACCAGCAGAGGACAGGGGATGGACATTCAGTACTTC
. TRBJ1-1 TRBV12-3/TRBV12-4 . CASSFQGAGIILNTEAFF TGTGCCAGCAGTTTCCAAGGGGCAGGCATCATTCTGAACACTGAAGCTTTCTTT
TRBD2 TRBJ2-1 TRBV4-3 . CASSQVGTSGNGQFF TGCGCCAGCAGCCAAGTGGGGACTAGTGGTAATGGGCAGTTCTTC
. TRBJ2-2 TRBV5-1 . CASSFGVHGGNTGELFF TGCGCCAGCAGCTTTGGGGTACACGGAGGGAACACCGGGGAGCTGTTTTTT
. TRBJ2-7 TRBV5-5 many CASSRRGGYEQYF TGTGCCAGCAGTCGACGGGGAGGCTACGAGCAGTACTTC
. TRBJ2-5 TRBV3-1 . CASSQEGAGRGRQETQYF TGTGCCAGCAGCCAAGAAGGGGCGGGCCGGGGACGACAAGAGACCCAGTACTTC
TRBD2 TRBJ2-2 TRBV9 . CASSALAGGPGELFF TGTGCCAGCAGCGCCCTAGCGGGGGGGCCAGGGGAGCTGTTTTTT
. TRBJ2-5 TRBV29-1 many CSVDLDSQETQYF TGCAGCGTTGATCTGGACAGCCAAGAGACCCAGTACTTC
. TRBJ1-4 TRBV25-1 few CASSSRQDATNEKLFF TGTGCCAGCAGCTCGCGACAGGACGCAACTAATGAAAAACTGTTTTTT
. TRBJ2-3 TRBV6-2/TRBV6-3 many CASSYSSKDHTDTQYF TGTGCCAGCAGTTACTCGAGTAAGGACCACACAGATACGCAGTATTTT
. TRBJ2-1 TRBV10-3 . CAIMGAASSYNEQFF TGTGCCATCATGGGTGCGGCCAGCTCCTACAATGAGCAGTTCTTC
. TRBJ2-7 TRBV7-3 . CASSLMAGDSYEQYF TGTGCCAGCAGCTTAATGGCAGGTGACTCCTACGAGCAGTACTTC
. TRBJ2-7 TRBV6-2/TRBV6-3 many CASSITGSSYEQYF TGTGCCAGCAGTATAACAGGGAGCTCCTACGAGCAGTACTTC
. TRBJ2-7 TRBV20-1 many CSARLRQGDEQYF TGCAGTGCTAGGCTTCGGCAAGGGGACGAGCAGTACTTC
TRBD2 TRBJ2-1 TRBV6-5 few CASSRVGTSGYNEQFF TGTGCCAGCAGTAGGGTTGGGACTAGCGGTTACAATGAGCAGTTCTTC
TRBD2 TRBJ2-1 TRBV7-2 . CASSKDVLGGGKFF TGTGCCAGCAGCAAAGACGTGCTCGGGGGGGGGAAGTTCTTC
TRBD2 TRBJ2-1 TRBV27 few CASSLGASGGIGQFF TGTGCCAGCAGTTTAGGGGCTAGCGGGGGGATTGGGCAGTTCTTC
TRBD2 TRBJ2-5 TRBV29-1 . CSVRVTSGRIETQYF TGCAGCGTAAGAGTAACTAGCGGGAGGATTGAGACCCAGTACTTC
. TRBJ2-1 TRBV15 . CATSRMKGGYNEQFF TGTGCCACCAGCAGGATGAAGGGGGGATACAATGAGCAGTTCTTC
TRBD2 TRBJ2-7 TRBV7-8 few CASSLERGVYNEQYF TGTGCCAGCAGCTTAGAGCGGGGGGTGTACAATGAGCAGTACTTC
. TRBJ2-5 TRBV9 few CASSVGTGASQETQYF TGTGCCAGCAGCGTAGGAACGGGGGCATCTCAAGAGACCCAGTACTTC
TRBD1 TRBJ1-2 TRBV20-1 many CSALKDRVGGYTF TGCAGTGCGTTAAAGGACAGGGTCGGTGGCTACACCTTC
. TRBJ2-5 TRBV25-1 few CASSESWQETQYF TGTGCCAGCAGTGAATCGTGGCAAGAGACCCAGTACTTC
. TRBJ2-2 TRBV12-3/TRBV12-4 . CASTKGTGELFF TGTGCCAGCACCAAGGGGACCGGGGAGCTGTTTTTT
. TRBJ1-2 TRBV24-1 . CATSSDQGYTF TGTGCCACCAGTTCGGACCAGGGCTACACCTTC